The T cell receptor (beta chain) under discussion was sequenced for a study of blood T cell repertoires in COVID-19. Study-level background: The United States, Italy and Spain provided the acute and convalescent COVID-19 samples. Sources were T cells, B-cell-depleted T cells, or PBMCs; the material itself was cDNA or gDNA.

Original methodology: Nucleated cell number was recorded as an estimate derived from reference gene primer amplification. Here immunoSEQ multiplex PCR was the method, and the copy in TCRdb shows in-frame clones only, minus some. D and trimming come from the DNA, and the V and J calls and clone size come from that table. This table holds over 130,000 clones, roughly 76% found once. CDR3 length: 14 amino acids. Trimming removed 5 bases at V and 5 bases at J, with 12 bases between. CDR1 is MGHDK, CDR2 SYGVNS, per germline. This TCR came from a woman between 45 and 65 years old with active or convalescent COVID-19. The V and J genes are TRBV25-1 and TRBJ1-4; D might be TRBD1 (5 bases). The source material was peripheral blood. Written as DNA, the CDR3 is TGTGCCAGCAGTCAGCAGCGGGGCAATGAAAAACTGTTTTTT. This gives the protein CASSQQRGNEKLFF.